The 21 T cell receptor beta chains below all came from one sample that was sequenced in a study of CD8+ T cells in alopecia areata. Once RNA had been extracted, it was reverse transcribed into cDNA to act as the sequencing template. Method: immunoSEQ multiplex PCR; TCRdb's copy keeps in-frame clones and lacks some. The sample has some 150,000 clones; around three fifths are singletons. This specimen consisted of CD4+ T cells sorted from blood, obtained at week 0. All receptors come from a human donor with alopecia areata.

The rearrangement uses TRBV7-2 and TRBJ2-1, with D unclear. V lost 1 base, J lost 6 bases, and 10 bases lay in between. The CDR3 extends over 14 amino acids. CDR1 and CDR2 from the germline V gene are SGHTA and FQGNSA. The CDR3 loop reads CASSLEPLTNEQFF. The CDR3 DNA follows: TGTGCCAGCAGCTTAGAGCCCTTAACCAATGAGCAGTTCTTC. Full variable domain (missing parts from reference TRBV7-2 and TRBJ2-1): GAGVSQSPSNKVTEKGKDVELRCDPISGHTALYWYRQSLGQGLEFLIYFQGNSAPDKSGLPSDRFSAERTGGSVSTLTIQRTQQEDSAVYLCASSLEPLTNEQFFGPGTRLTVL.

The genes are TRBV7-8 and TRBJ2-7, with D uncertain. In germline, CDR1 is SGHVS, CDR2 FQNEAQ. The CDR3 runs 13 residues. Trimming shortened V by 0 bases and J by 6 bases, and 9 bases separated the two germline ends. The CDR3 here is CASSLAQGREQYF. The CDR3 DNA is TGTGCCAGCAGCTTAGCGCAAGGGCGCGAGCAGTACTTC.

This clone was found a few times. This chain uses TRBV5-4 with TRBJ1-6; D not resolved. In germline, CDR1 is SGHNT, CDR2 YYREEE (reference sequence). Trimming took off 3 bases at V and 5 bases at J, with 9 bases between the two ends. The CDR3 sequence is 14 residues long. CDR3 sequence: CASSSRENNSPLHF. DNA for the CDR3: TGTGCCAGCAGCTCCCGGGAAAATAATTCACCCCTCCACTTT.

V is TRBV5-4 and J is TRBJ1-2, with D tentatively TRBD1 (6 bases). The germline CDR1 and CDR2 sequences are SGHNT and YYREEE (reference sequence). CDR3 length: 15 residues. V was pared by 4 bases and J by 10 bases, with 23 bases between. CDR3 sequence: CASSPNRAVQGAYTF. The CDR3 nucleotides are TGTGCCAGCAGCCCGAACCGGGCCGTACAGGGAGCCTACACCTTC.

A few counts support this clone. The J gene is TRBJ1-5, the V gene TRBV7-9; D not certain. With 1 base removed from V and 5 bases from J, the gap between germline ends came to 9 bases. Germline CDR1 is SEHNR and CDR2 is FQNEAQ (reference sequence). CDR3 length equals 14 residues. The CDR3 bases are TGTGCCAGCAGCTTAGGGCAGGATTATCAGCCCCAGCATTTT. It is translated as CASSLGQDYQPQHF.

The V call is TRBV9, the J call TRBJ2-3; D not certain. The V gene's germline CDR1 is SGDLS and CDR2 YYNGEE. CDR3 size: 12 residues. Trimming removed 1 base from V and 2 bases from J, with 2 bases in between. The CDR3 nucleotides read TGTGCCAGCAGCGTAATCACAGATACGCAGTATTTT. It encodes CASSVITDTQYF.

The rearrangement uses TRBV6-5 and TRBJ2-1, with 7 nucleotides matching TRBD2. The CDR3 contains 13 residues. Germline V gene lookup returns CDR1 MNHEY and CDR2 SVGAGI. J gave up 6 bases and V 8 bases, and 7 bases lay outside the gene matches. The CDR3 DNA is TGTGCCAGCTCTAGCGGTTGGGCCAATGAGCAGTTCTTC. Its translation: CASSSGWANEQFF.

This chain links TRBV2 with TRBJ2-5; the D is unclear. This CDR3 has 11 amino acids. Germline V gives CDR1 SNHLY, CDR2 FYNNEI. Trimming pared 8 bases from V and 2 bases from J, leaving 6 bases between. In DNA form, the CDR3 reads TGTGCCAGCGCGGAGCAAGAGACCCAGTACTTC. This codes for CASAEQETQYF.

The V call is TRBV5-6, the J call TRBJ1-1; D may be TRBD1 (5 bases). This CDR3 region has 15 residues. The germline CDR1 and CDR2 sequences are SGHDT and YYEEEE. Trimming stripped 6 bases from V and 1 base from J, with 16 bases between. CDR3 nucleotides: TGTGCCAGCACCTATACAGTGGGGCCGAACACTGAAGCTTTCTTT. Translated: CASTYTVGPNTEAFF.

This chain uses TRBV29-1 with TRBJ2-5; the match to TRBD2 covers 9 bases. The germline gives CDR1 SQVTM, CDR2 ANQGSEA. The V segment lost 8 bases and the J segment 0 bases; nucleotides outside the gene matches: 19. This CDR3 has 18 amino acids. The DNA for the CDR3 is TGCAGCACTGACCTCCCCTCACGCGGGGGGGGGTACCAAGAGACCCAGTACTTC. Protein product: CSTDLPSRGGGYQETQYF.

Only a few counts were recorded for this clone. A junction boundary mismatches the germline segment, possibly from a read error. The V and J genes are TRBV5-6 and TRBJ1-2; 7 bases are a match to TRBD1. Germline V lookup: CDR1 SGHDT, CDR2 YYEEEE. This CDR3 is built from 14 residues. The CDR3 DNA sequence: TGTGCCAGCAGCTTAGGACAGGCCCGAGGTGGGATCTTCTTC. Translated, it gives CASSLGQARGGIFF.

V gene TRBV28 combines with J gene TRBJ2-3, with unresolved D. Between the trimmed V and J ends, which lost 5 bases and 5 bases, there was a span of 5 bases. Germline lookup yields CDR1 MDHEN and CDR2 SYDVKM. This CDR3 has 11 amino acids. In DNA, the CDR3 is TGTGCCAGCAGTGTAAAAGATACGCAGTATTTT. Translated, it gives CASSVKDTQYF.

The chain carries TRBV7-8 and TRBJ2-5, with 9 bases lining up with TRBD2. CDR1 and CDR2 (germline): SGHVS, FQNEAQ. The length of the CDR3 is 14 residues. The V gene end was trimmed by 3 bases and the J gene end by 5 bases; junction bases not matched to a gene: 4. DNA of the CDR3: TGTGCCAGCAGCTTGCGGGGGGGCCGGGAGACCCAGTACTTC. Amino acid sequence: CASSLRGGRETQYF.

The chain employs TRBV6-1 and TRBJ2-5; TRBD1 matches 8 bases. Germline lookup yields CDR1 MNHNS and CDR2 SASEGT. This CDR3 contains 17 residues. Trimming at V came to 2 bases and at J to 1 base, leaving 9 bases not matched to a gene. This CDR3 reads CASSEIRQGASQETQYF. CDR3 coding DNA: TGTGCCAGCAGTGAAATCCGGCAGGGGGCTTCCCAAGAGACCCAGTACTTC.

DNA for the CDR3: TGTGCCAGCACTTCCCAGCGGGGCCGATACAATGAGCAGTTCTTC. Amino acid sequence: CASTSQRGRYNEQFF. The chain has TRBV6-5 and TRBJ2-1; 7 bases match TRBD2. Germline V gene data show CDR1 as MNHEY and CDR2 as SVGAGI. With V trimmed by 7 bases and J by 4 bases, 10 bases remained unmatched. CDR3 length: 15 amino acids.

The chain combines TRBV30 with TRBJ2-2; D could derive from TRBD1 or TRBD2 (5 bases each). The V end lost 1 base, the J end lost 3 bases, and 6 bases lay between the germline ends. The germline CDR1 and CDR2 sequences are GTSNPN and SVGIG (reference sequence). This CDR3 contains 13 residues. The CDR3 loop reads CAWSEGHTGELFF. In DNA, the CDR3 is TGTGCCTGGAGTGAGGGACACACCGGGGAGCTGTTTTTT.

The chain couples TRBV6-1 to TRBJ1-2; 8 nucleotides agree with TRBD1. The V gene's germline CDR1 is MNHNS and CDR2 SASEGT. The CDR3 extends over 14 amino acids. V shed 6 bases and J 0 bases; nucleotides not matched to a gene: 3. CDR3: CASRRTGPNYGYTF. CDR3 nucleotides: TGTGCCAGCAGAAGGACAGGGCCTAACTATGGCTACACCTTC.

The J gene is TRBJ1-2, the V gene TRBV7-2; D is undetermined. The V end lost 6 bases, the J end lost 4 bases, and 12 bases lay between the germline ends. This CDR3 has 13 amino acids. From germline, CDR1 is SGHTA and CDR2 FQGNSA. The CDR3 sequence is CASSPTGIYGYTF. The CDR3 DNA sequence: TGTGCCAGCAGTCCTACGGGAATCTATGGCTACACCTTC. Complete variable domain (other parts from reference TRBV7-2 and TRBJ1-2): GAGVSQSPSNKVTEKGKDVELRCDPISGHTALYWYRQSLGQGLEFLIYFQGNSAPDKSGLPSDRFSAERTGGSVSTLTIQRTQQEDSAVYLCASSPTGIYGYTFGSGTRLTVV.

The chain combines TRBV20-1 with TRBJ1-1; the D is unclear. Germline CDR1 reads DFQATT; CDR2 reads SNEGSKA (reference sequence). The CDR3 sequence is 10 residues long. CDR3 loop: CRPGWTEAFF. DNA for the CDR3: TGCAGGCCGGGGTGGACTGAAGCTTTCTTT.

V usage is TRBV27 and J usage is TRBJ1-6; TRBD1 matches 9 bases. V was pared by 6 bases and J by 10 bases, with 7 bases of the junction left unmatched. The CDR3 runs to 14 residues. The V gene's germline CDR1 is MNHEY and CDR2 SMNVEV (reference sequence). The CDR3 sequence is CASRAGQGGSPLHF. In nucleotides, the CDR3 is TGTGCCAGCAGAGCGGGACAGGGCGGCTCACCCCTCCACTTT.

The rearrangement uses TRBV30 and TRBJ1-4, with D hard to call. This CDR3 is built from 13 residues. Germline CDR1 reads GTSNPN; CDR2 reads SVGIG (reference sequence). Between the trimmed V and J ends, which lost 3 bases and 10 bases, there was a span of 15 bases. CDR3 DNA sequence: TGTGCCTGGAGCCTCCAGGCGGAGGGAAAACTGTTTTTT. Translated: CAWSLQAEGKLFF.